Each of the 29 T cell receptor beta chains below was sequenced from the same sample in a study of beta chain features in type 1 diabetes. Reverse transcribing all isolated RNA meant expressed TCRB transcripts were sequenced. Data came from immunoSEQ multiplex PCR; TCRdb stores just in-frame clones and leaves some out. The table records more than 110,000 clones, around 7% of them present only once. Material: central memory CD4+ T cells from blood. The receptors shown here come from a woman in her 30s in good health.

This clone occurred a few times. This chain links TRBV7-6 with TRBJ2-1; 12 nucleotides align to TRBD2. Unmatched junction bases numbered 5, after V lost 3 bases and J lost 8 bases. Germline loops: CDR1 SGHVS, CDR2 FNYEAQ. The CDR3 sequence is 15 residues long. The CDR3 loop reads CASSLTSGSNYEQFF. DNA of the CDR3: TGTGCCAGCAGCTTGACTAGCGGGAGTAACTATGAGCAGTTCTTC.

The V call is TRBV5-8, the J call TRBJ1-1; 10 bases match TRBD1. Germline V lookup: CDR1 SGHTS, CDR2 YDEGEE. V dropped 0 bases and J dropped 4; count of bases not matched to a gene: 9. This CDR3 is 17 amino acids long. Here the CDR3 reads CASSLEIGQGEGTEAFF. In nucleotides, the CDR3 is TGTGCCAGCAGCTTGGAAATCGGACAGGGGGAGGGCACTGAAGCTTTCTTT.

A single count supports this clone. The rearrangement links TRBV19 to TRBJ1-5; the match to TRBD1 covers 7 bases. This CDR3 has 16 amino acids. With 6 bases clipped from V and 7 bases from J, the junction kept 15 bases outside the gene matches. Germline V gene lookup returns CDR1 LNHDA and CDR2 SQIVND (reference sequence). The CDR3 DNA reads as TGTGCCAGTAGCCCGGACAGGACCCAACGAATGCAGCCCCAGCATTTT. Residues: CASSPDRTQRMQPQHF.

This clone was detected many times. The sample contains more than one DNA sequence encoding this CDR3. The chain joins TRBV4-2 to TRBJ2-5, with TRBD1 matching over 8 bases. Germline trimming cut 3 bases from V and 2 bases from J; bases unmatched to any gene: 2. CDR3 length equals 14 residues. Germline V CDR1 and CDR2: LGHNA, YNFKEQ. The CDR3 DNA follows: TGTGCCAGCAGCCAGGGACAGGAGCAAGAGACCCAGTACTTC. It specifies CASSQGQEQETQYF.

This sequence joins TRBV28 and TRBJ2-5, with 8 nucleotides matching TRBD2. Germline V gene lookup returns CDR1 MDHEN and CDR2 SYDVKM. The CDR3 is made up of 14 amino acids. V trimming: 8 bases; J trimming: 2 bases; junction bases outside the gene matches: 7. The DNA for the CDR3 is TGTGCCAGCGGCCGGGGGGGCGCTCAAGAGACCCAGTACTTC. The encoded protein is CASGRGGAQETQYF.

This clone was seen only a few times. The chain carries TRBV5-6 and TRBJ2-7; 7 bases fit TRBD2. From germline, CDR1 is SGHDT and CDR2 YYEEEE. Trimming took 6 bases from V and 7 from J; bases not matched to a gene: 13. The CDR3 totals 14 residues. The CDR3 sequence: CASTWGGGLDEQYF. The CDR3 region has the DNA TGTGCCAGCACCTGGGGCGGGGGATTGGATGAGCAGTACTTC.

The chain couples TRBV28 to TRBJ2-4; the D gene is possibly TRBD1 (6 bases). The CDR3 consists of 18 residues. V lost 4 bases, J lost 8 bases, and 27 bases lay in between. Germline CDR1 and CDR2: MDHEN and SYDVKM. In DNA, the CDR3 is TGTGCCAGCAGTTCCCCCGCGTACCGAGGCAGGGGCGAGGACATTCAGTACTTC. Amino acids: CASSSPAYRGRGEDIQYF.

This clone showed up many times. Written as DNA, the CDR3 is TGTGCCAGCAGCTTCCCACAGGGGTTACCCTCCTACGAGCAGTACTTC. Residues: CASSFPQGLPSYEQYF. V is TRBV11-2 and J is TRBJ2-7, with 7 bases that match TRBD1. The germline V gene encodes CDR1 SGHAT and CDR2 FQNNGV. This CDR3 spans 16 amino acids. The V and J ends lost 3 bases and 0 bases, in that order; junction bases with no gene match: 8.

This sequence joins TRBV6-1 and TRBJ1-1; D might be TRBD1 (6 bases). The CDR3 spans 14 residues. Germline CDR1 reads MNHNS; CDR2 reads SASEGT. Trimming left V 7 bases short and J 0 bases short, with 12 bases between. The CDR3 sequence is CASTSGQMNTEAFF. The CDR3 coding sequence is TGTGCCAGCACCTCCGGACAGATGAACACTGAAGCTTTCTTT.

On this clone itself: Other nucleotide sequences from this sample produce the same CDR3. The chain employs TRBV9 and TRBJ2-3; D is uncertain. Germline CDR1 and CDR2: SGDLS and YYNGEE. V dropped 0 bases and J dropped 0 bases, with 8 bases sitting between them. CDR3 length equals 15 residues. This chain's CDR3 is CASSVGPTSTDTQYF. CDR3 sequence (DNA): TGTGCCAGCAGCGTAGGTCCCACTAGCACAGATACGCAGTATTTT. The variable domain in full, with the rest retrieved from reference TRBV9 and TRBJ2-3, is DSGVTQTPKHLITATGQRVTLRCSPRSGDLSVYWYQQSLDQGLQFLIQYYNGEERAKGNILERFSAQQFPDLHSELNLSSLELGDSALYFCASSVGPTSTDTQYFGPGTRLTVL.

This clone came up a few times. CDR3 bases: TGTGCCAGCAGCCCGTCGGGGGGTACTGGGGCCAACGTCCTGACTTTC. Amino acids: CASSPSGGTGANVLTF. The chain couples TRBV5-5 to TRBJ2-6, with 7 bases fitting TRBD2. Per the germline V gene, CDR1 is SGHKS and CDR2 is YYEKEE (reference sequence). The CDR3 is 16 residues long. Losses at the gene ends were 4 bases for V and 2 bases for J; bases not matched to a gene: 6.

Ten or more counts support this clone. The CDR3 region has the DNA TGTGCCTGGAGTGCTGGGCAGGGATATTACAATGAGCAGTTCTTC. It yields the protein CAWSAGQGYYNEQFF. The chain joins TRBV30 to TRBJ2-1, with D maybe TRBD1 (5 bases). This CDR3 contains 15 residues. Between the trimmed V and J ends, which lost 1 base and 4 bases, there was a span of 14 bases. The germline CDR1 and CDR2 sequences are GTSNPN and SVGIG (reference sequence).

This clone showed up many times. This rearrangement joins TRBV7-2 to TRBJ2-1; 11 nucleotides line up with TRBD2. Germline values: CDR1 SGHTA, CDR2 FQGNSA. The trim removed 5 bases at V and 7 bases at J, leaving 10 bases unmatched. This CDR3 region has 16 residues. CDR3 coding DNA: TGTGCCAGCAGCCCCCTGCCGCGACTAGCGGGAAATGAGCAGTTCTTC. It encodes CASSPLPRLAGNEQFF. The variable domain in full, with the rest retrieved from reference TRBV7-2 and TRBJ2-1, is GAGVSQSPSNKVTEKGKDVELRCDPISGHTALYWYRQSLGQGLEFLIYFQGNSAPDKSGLPSDRFSAERTGGSVSTLTIQRTQQEDSAVYLCASSPLPRLAGNEQFFGPGTRLTVL.

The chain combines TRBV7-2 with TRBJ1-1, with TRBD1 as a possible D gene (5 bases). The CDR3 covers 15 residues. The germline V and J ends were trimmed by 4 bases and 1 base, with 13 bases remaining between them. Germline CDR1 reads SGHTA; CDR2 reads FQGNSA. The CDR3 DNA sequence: TGTGCCAGCAGCTGGTGGGGGGGAGCGAACACTGAAGCTTTCTTT. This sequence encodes CASSWWGGANTEAFF.

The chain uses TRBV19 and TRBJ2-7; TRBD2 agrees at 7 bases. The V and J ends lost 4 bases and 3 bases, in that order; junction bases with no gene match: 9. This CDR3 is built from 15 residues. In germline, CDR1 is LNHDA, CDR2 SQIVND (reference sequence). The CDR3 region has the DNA TGTGCCAGTAGTAATCAACGGGACTACCGCTACGAGCAGTACTTC. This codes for CASSNQRDYRYEQYF.

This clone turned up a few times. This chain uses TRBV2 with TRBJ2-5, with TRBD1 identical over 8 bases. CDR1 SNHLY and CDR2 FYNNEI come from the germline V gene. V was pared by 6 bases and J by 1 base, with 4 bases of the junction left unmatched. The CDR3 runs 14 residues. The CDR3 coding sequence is TGTGCCAGCAGCAGGACAGGGACCCAAGAGACCCAGTACTTC. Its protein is CASSRTGTQETQYF.

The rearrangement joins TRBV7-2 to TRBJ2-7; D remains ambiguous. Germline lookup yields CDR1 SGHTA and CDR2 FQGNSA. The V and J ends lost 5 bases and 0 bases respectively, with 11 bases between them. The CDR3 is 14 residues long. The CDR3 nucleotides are TGTGCCAGCAGCCTCCCCGCGAGCTCCTACGAGCAGTACTTC. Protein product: CASSLPASSYEQYF.

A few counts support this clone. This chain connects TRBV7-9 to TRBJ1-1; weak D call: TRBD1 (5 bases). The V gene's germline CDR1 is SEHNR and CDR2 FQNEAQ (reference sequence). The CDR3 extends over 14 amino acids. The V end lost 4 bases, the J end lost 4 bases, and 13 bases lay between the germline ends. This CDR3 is CASSYGTGVTEAFF. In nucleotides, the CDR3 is TGTGCCAGCAGCTATGGCACGGGGGTCACTGAAGCTTTCTTT.

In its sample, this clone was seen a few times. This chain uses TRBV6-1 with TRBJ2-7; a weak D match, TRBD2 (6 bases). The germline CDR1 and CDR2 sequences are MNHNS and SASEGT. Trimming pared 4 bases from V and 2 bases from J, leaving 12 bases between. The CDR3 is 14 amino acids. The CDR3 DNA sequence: TGTGCCAGCAGTGGCTTCGGGGGAACCTACGAGCAGTACTTC. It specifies CASSGFGGTYEQYF.

CDR3 DNA sequence: TGTGCCAGCAGCTTAGGGACTAGCGGGACCATTGGCACCGGGGAGCTGTTTTTT. Amino acid sequence: CASSLGTSGTIGTGELFF. The genes are TRBV11-2 and TRBJ2-2, with 12 bases that match TRBD2. The length of the CDR3 is 18 residues. The germline gives CDR1 SGHAT, CDR2 FQNNGV. Trimming at V came to 1 base and at J to 4 bases, leaving 7 bases not matched to a gene.

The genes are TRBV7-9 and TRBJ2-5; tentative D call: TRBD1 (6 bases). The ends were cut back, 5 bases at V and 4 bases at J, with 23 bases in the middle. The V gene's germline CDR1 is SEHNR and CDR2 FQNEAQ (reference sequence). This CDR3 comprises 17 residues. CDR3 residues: CASSETWGRRDPETQYF. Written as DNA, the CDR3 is TGTGCCAGCAGCGAGACCTGGGGGCGCCGAGATCCAGAGACCCAGTACTTC. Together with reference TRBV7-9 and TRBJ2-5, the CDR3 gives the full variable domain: DTGVSQNPRHKITKRGQNVTFRCDPISEHNRLYWYRQTLGQGPEFLTYFQNEAQLEKSRLLSDRFSAERPKGSFSTLEIQRTEQGDSAMYLCASSETWGRRDPETQYFGPGTRLLVL.

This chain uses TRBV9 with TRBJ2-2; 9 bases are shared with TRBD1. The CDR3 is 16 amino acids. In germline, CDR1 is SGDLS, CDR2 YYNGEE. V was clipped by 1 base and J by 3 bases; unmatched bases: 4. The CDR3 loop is CASSVRTGVDTGELFF. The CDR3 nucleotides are TGTGCCAGCAGCGTAAGGACAGGGGTGGACACCGGGGAGCTGTTTTTT.

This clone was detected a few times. The CDR3 DNA is TGTGCCAGCAGCTTCGACAGTTATAGCTACACCTTC. It specifies CASSFDSYSYTF. J is TRBJ1-2 and V is TRBV5-6, with D possibly matching TRBD1 (5 bases). CDR1 and CDR2 (germline): SGHDT, YYEEEE. V lost 2 bases and J lost 9, with 11 bases in between. The CDR3 covers 12 residues.

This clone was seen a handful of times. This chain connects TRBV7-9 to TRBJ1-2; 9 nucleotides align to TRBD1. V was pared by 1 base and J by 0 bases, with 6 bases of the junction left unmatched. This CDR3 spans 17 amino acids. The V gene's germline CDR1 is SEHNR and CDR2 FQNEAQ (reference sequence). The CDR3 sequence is CASSLVSGTGPNYGYTF. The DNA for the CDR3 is TGTGCCAGCAGCTTAGTCAGCGGGACAGGGCCTAACTATGGCTACACCTTC.

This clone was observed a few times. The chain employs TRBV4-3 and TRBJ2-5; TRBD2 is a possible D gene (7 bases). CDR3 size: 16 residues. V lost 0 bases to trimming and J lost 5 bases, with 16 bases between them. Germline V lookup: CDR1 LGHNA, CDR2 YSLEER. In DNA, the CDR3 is TGCGCCAGCAGCCAAGATGGGCGGGGGCGGGGGGAGACCCAGTACTTC. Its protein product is CASSQDGRGRGETQYF.

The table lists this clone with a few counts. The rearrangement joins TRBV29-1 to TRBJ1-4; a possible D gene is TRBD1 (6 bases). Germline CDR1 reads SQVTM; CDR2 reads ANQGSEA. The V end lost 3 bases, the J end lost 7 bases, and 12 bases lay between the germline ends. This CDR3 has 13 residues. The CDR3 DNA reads TGCAGCGTTGAGGGGGACAACCCTGAAAAACTGTTTTTT. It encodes CSVEGDNPEKLFF.

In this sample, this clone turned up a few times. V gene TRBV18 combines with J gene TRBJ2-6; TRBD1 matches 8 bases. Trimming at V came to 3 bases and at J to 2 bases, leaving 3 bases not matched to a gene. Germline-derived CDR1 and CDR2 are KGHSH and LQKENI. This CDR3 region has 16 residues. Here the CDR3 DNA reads TGTGCCAGCTCACCCGGACAGGGAACTGGGGCCAACGTCCTGACTTTC. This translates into CASSPGQGTGANVLTF.

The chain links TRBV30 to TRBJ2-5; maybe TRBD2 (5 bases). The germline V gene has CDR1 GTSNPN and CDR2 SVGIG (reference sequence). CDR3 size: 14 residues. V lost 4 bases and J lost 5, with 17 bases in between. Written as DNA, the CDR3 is TGTGCCTGGACCGAGAGAGGGCTGGGGGAGACCCAGTACTTC. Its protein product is CAWTERGLGETQYF.

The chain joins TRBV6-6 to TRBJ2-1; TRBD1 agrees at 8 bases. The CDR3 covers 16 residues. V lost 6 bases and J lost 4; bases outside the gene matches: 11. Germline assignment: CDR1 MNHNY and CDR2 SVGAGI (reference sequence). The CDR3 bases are TGTGCCAGCAGCTCCAGACAGGGGAGCCTTTACAATGAGCAGTTCTTC. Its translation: CASSSRQGSLYNEQFF.